The entry that follows covers one T cell receptor beta chain sequence. The antigen is unknown. Trimming took 3 bases from V and 2 from J, leaving 5 bases between them. CDR3 length: 12 residues. Germline CDR1 reads SQVTM; CDR2 reads ANQGSEA. The source of the sample is a study of CD8+ T cells in alopecia areata. Lesional scalp punch biopsies and peripheral blood were collected from alopecia areata patients. CD4+ and CD8+ T cells were sorted from PBMCs. Broader study findings: Compared with mice, patients displayed less clear TCR sharing, possibly for HLA-related reasons.

After isolation, RNA underwent reverse transcription to generate cDNA as the sequencing template. Libraries were prepared by immunoSEQ multiplex PCR; TCRdb keeps only in-frame clonotypes and omits some of them. The profile shows over 25,000 clones, around 80% of them singletons. The chain is built from TRBV29-1 and TRBJ2-1; D is unclear. This receptor was obtained from a human donor with alopecia areata. Sequenced input: NKG2D-low CD8+ T cells sorted from blood. CDR3 protein: CSVEPPYNEQFF. DNA for the CDR3: TGCAGCGTTGAGCCTCCCTACAATGAGCAGTTCTTC.